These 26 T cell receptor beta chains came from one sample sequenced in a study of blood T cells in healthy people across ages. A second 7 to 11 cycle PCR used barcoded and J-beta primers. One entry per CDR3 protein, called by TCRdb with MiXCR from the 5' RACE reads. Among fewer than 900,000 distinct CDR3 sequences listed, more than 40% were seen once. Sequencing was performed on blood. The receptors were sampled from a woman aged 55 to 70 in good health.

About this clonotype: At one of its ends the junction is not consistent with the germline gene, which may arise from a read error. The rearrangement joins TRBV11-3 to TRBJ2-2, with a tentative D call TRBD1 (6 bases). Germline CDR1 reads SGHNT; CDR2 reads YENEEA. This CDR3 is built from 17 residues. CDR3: CASSRRVGQGNTRELFF. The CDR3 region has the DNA TGTGCCAGCAGCCGAAGGGTCGGGCAGGGGAACACCAGGGAGCTGTTTTTT.

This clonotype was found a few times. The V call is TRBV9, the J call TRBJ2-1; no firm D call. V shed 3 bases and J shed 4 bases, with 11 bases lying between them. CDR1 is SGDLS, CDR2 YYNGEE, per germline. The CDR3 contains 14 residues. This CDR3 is CASSAPGSYNEQFF. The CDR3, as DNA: TGTGCCAGCAGCGCCCCTGGCAGTTACAATGAGCAGTTCTTC.

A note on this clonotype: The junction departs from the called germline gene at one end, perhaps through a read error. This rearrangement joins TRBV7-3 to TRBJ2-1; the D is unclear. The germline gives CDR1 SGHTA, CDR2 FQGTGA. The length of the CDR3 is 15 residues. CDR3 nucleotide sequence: TGTGCCAGCAGCTTATCAGAGAGCTCCTACGATGAGCAGTTCTTC. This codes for CASSLSESSYDEQFF.

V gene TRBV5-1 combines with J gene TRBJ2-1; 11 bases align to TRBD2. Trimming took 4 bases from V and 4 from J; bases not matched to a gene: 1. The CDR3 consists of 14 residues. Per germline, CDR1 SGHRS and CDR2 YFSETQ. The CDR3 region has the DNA TGCGCCAGCAGCGCTAGCGGGGGGTACAATGAGCAGTTCTTC. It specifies CASSASGGYNEQFF.

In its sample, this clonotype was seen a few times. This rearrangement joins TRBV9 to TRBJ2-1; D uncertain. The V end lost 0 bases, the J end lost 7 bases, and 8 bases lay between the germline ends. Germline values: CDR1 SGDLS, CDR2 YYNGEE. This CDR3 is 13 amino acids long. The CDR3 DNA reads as TGTGCCAGCAGCGTAGTGCCGAGGAATGAGCAGTTCTTC. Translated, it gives CASSVVPRNEQFF. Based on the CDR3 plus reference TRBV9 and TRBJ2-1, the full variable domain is DSGVTQTPKHLITATGQRVTLRCSPRSGDLSVYWYQQSLDQGLQFLIQYYNGEERAKGNILERFSAQQFPDLHSELNLSSLELGDSALYFCASSVVPRNEQFFGPGTRLTVL.

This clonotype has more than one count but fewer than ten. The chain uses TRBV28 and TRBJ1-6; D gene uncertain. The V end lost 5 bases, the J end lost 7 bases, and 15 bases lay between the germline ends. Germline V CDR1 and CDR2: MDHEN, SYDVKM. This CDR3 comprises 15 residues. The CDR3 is CASSPETARNSPLHF. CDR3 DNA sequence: TGTGCCAGCAGTCCCGAGACGGCTCGGAATTCACCCCTCCACTTT.

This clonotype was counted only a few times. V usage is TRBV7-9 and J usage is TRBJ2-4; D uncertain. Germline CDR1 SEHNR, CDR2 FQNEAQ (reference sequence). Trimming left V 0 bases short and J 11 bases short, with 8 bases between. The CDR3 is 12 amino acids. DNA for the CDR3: TGTGCCAGCAGCTTAGCGAAGGGTTTTCAGTACTTC. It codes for CASSLAKGFQYF.

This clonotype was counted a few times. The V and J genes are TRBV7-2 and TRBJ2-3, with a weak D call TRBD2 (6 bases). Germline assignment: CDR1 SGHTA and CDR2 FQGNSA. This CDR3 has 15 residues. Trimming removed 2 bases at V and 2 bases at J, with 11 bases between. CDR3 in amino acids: CASSLRRDYTDTQYF. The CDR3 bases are TGTGCCAGCAGCTTACGGCGGGATTACACAGATACGCAGTATTTT.

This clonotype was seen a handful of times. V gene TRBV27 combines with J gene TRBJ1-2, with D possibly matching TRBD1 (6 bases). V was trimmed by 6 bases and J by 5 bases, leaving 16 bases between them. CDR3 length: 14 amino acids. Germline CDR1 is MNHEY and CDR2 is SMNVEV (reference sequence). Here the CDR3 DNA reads TGTGCCAGCAGGAGGGCCGGGGGCTCTTATGGCTACACCTTC. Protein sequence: CASRRAGGSYGYTF.

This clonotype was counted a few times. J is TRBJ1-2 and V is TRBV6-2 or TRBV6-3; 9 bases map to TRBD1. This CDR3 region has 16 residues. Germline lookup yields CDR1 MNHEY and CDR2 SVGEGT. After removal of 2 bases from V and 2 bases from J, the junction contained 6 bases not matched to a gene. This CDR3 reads CASSYGGQGLNYGYTF. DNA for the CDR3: TGTGCCAGCAGTTACGGGGGACAGGGCCTCAACTATGGCTACACCTTC.

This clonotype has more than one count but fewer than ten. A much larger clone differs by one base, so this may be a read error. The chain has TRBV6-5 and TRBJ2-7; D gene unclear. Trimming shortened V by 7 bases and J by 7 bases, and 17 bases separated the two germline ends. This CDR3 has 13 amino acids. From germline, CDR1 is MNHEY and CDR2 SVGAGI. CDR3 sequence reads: CASIETSSNEQYF. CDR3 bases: TGTGCCAGCATCGAGACGTCGAGCAATGAGCAGTACTTC.

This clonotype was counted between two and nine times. As DNA, the CDR3 is TGCAGCGTTGCAGGGACTAGCGGGAACGGTGAGCAGTTCTTC. Residues: CSVAGTSGNGEQFF. The chain has TRBV29-1 and TRBJ2-1, with TRBD2 identical over 13 bases. The CDR3 consists of 14 residues. V trimming: 4 bases; J trimming: 9 bases; junction bases outside the gene matches: 6. Germline lookup yields CDR1 SQVTM and CDR2 ANQGSEA.

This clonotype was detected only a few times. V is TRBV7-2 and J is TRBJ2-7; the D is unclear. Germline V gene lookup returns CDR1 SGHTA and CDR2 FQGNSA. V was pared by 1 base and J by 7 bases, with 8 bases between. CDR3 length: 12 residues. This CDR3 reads CASSLDFGEQYF. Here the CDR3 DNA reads TGTGCCAGCAGCTTAGATTTCGGTGAGCAGTACTTC.

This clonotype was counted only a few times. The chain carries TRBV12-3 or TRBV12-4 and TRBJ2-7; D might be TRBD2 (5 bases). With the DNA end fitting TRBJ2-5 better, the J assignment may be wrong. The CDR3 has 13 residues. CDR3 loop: CASSLETGETQYF. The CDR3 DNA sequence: TGTGCCAGCAGTTTAGAGACGGGGGAGACCCAGTACTTC.

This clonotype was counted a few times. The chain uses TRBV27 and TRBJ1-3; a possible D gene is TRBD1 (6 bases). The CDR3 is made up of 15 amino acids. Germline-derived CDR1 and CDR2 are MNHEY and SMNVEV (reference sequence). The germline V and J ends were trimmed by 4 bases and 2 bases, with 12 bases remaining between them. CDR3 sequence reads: CASSSRNRAGNTIYF. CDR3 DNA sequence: TGTGCCAGCAGTTCCCGAAACAGGGCTGGAAACACCATATATTTT.

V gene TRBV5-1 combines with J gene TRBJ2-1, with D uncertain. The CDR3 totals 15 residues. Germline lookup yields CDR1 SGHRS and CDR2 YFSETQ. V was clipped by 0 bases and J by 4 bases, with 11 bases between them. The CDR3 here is CASSLGTERYNEQFF. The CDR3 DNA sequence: TGCGCCAGCAGCTTGGGGACGGAGAGGTACAATGAGCAGTTCTTC.

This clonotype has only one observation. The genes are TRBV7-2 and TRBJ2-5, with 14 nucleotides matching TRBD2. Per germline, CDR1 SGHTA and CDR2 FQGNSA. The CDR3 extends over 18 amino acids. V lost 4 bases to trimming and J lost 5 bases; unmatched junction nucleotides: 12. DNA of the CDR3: TGTGCCAGCAGCTCTAATCGGGGACTAGCGGGGGATCTGGAGACCCAGTACTTC. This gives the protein CASSSNRGLAGDLETQYF.

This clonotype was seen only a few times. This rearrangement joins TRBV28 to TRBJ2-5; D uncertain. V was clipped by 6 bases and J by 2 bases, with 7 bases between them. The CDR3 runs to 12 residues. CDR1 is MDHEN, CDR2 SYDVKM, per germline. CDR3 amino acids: CASRIGQETQYF. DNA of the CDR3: TGTGCCAGCAGGATAGGGCAAGAGACCCAGTACTTC. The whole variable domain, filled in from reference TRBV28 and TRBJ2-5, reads DVKVTQSSRYLVKRTGEKVFLECVQDMDHENMFWYRQDPGLGLRLIYFSYDVKMKEKGDIPEGYSVSREKKERFSLILESASTNQTSMYLCASRIGQETQYFGPGTRLLVL.

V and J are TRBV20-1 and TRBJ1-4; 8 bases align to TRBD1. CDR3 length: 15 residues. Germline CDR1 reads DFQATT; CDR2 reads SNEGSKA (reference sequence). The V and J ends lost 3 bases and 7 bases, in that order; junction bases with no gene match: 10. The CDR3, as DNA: TGCAGTGCTAGTGGGTGGGGACAGGATGTTGAAAAACTGTTTTTT. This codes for CSASGWGQDVEKLFF.

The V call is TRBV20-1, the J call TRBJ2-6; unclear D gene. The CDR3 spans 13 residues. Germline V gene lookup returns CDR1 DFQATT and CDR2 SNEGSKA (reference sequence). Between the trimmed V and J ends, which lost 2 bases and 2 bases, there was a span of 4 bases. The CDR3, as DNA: TGCAGTGCTAGATCCGCTGGGGCCAACGTCCTGACTTTC. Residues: CSARSAGANVLTF.

DNA for the CDR3: TGCAGCGTTGACAGAGCGTACTTCTATAGCAATCAGCCCCAGCATTTT. Its translation is CSVDRAYFYSNQPQHF. J is TRBJ1-5 and V is TRBV29-1; unclear D gene. This CDR3 is built from 16 residues. V dropped 3 bases and J dropped 0 bases, with 15 bases sitting between them. Germline V lookup: CDR1 SQVTM, CDR2 ANQGSEA.

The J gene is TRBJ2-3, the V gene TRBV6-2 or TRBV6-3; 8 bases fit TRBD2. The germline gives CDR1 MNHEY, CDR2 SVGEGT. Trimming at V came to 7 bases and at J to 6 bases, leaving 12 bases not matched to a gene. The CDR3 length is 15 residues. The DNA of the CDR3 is TGTGCCAGCATCTCTGACGGGGGGGCCAGGGATACGCAGTATTTT. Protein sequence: CASISDGGARDTQYF.

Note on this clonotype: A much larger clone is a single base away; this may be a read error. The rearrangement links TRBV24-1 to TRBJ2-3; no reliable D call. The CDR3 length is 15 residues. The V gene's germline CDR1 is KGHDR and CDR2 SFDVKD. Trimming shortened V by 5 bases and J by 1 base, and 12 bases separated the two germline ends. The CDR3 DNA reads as TGTGCCACCAGTGTTGCCTGGGATGGCACAGATACGCAGTATTTT. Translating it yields CATSVAWDGTDTQYF.

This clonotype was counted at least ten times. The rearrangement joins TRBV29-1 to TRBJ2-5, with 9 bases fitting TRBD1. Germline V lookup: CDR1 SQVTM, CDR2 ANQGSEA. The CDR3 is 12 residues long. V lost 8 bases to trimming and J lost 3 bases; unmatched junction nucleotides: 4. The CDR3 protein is CSPRTGEETQYF. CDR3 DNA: TGCAGCCCCAGGACAGGGGAAGAGACCCAGTACTTC.

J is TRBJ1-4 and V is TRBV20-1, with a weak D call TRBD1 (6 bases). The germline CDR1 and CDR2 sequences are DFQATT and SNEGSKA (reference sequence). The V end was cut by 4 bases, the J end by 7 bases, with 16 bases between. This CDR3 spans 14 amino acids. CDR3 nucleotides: TGCAGTGCTACATCCGGGGGGCTGGCTGAAAAACTGTTTTTT. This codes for CSATSGGLAEKLFF.

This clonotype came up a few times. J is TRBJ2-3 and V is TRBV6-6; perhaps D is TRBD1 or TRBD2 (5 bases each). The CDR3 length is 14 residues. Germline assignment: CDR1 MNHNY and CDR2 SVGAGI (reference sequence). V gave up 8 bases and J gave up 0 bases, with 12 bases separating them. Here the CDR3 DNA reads TGTGCCAGCGCGCCGGGGCACAGCACAGATACGCAGTATTTT. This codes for CASAPGHSTDTQYF.